These T cell receptor beta chains were read from a single sample in a study of T cell responses to AZD1222 COVID-19 vaccine. The table came from immunoSEQ multiplex PCR; TCRdb's copy has only in-frame clones and leaves some out. The sample contains 150,000 to 200,000 clones, roughly 91% of which appear only once. The input for sequencing was peripheral blood, taken on day 0 of AZD1222 vaccination. All receptors come from an adult in good health. The CDR3 runs from the conserved cysteine through the conserved F or W. Fields, in order: clone size, V gene, J gene, D gene, CDR3 DNA, CDR3 protein. D genes are given only for firm matches. Size is omitted from some rows. Given values are once, few, many or a class for expanded clones.

abundance: .; v_gene: TRBV11-2; j_gene: TRBJ1-6; d_gene: TRBD1; CDR3nt: TGTGCCAGCAGCTTAGTAACAGGGGTTATGGATTCACCCCTCCACTTT; CDR3aa: CASSLVTGVMDSPLHF
abundance: few; v_gene: TRBV4-2; j_gene: TRBJ2-3; d_gene: TRBD1; CDR3nt: TGTGCCAGCAGCCAAGATTTAGGGACAGGGAGCACAGATACGCAGTATTTT; CDR3aa: CASSQDLGTGSTDTQYF
abundance: .; v_gene: TRBV5-8; j_gene: TRBJ1-5; d_gene: .; CDR3nt: TGTGCCAGCAGCTTGATTGAGTTCTCCAGCAATCAGCCCCAGCATTTT; CDR3aa: CASSLIEFSSNQPQHF
abundance: .; v_gene: TRBV28; j_gene: TRBJ2-6; d_gene: TRBD2; CDR3nt: TGTGCCAGCAAGGGAAGCGGGAGGTTAGCCTCTGGGGCCAACGTCCTGACTTTC; CDR3aa: CASKGSGRLASGANVLTF
abundance: .; v_gene: TRBV4-1; j_gene: TRBJ2-3; d_gene: .; CDR3nt: TGCGCCAGCAGCGCACTAGGGCTAGGTGCAGATACGCAGTATTTT; CDR3aa: CASSALGLGADTQYF
abundance: .; v_gene: TRBV4-1; j_gene: TRBJ2-1; d_gene: .; CDR3nt: TGCGCCAGCAGCCGGGGATACAATGAGCAGTTCTTC; CDR3aa: CASSRGYNEQFF
abundance: .; v_gene: TRBV7-8; j_gene: TRBJ2-1; d_gene: .; CDR3nt: TGTGCCAGCAGCCGAATAGGGGGTCTAGTAATCGGGAGCAATGAGCAGTTCTTC; CDR3aa: CASSRIGGLVIGSNEQFF
abundance: .; v_gene: TRBV5-1; j_gene: TRBJ1-1; d_gene: TRBD1; CDR3nt: TGCGCCAGCAGCTGGGGACAGGCGGAAGGTGAAGCTTTCTTT; CDR3aa: CASSWGQAEGEAFF
abundance: .; v_gene: TRBV6-5; j_gene: TRBJ2-7; d_gene: .; CDR3nt: TGTGCCAGCAGCCGCGAAAGGGGCTACGGCTACGAGCAGTACTTC; CDR3aa: CASSRERGYGYEQYF
abundance: .; v_gene: TRBV5-1; j_gene: TRBJ2-2; d_gene: TRBD1; CDR3nt: TGCGCCAGCATGAGGACAGGGGGCTCCGGGGAGCTGTTTTTT; CDR3aa: CASMRTGGSGELFF
abundance: .; v_gene: TRBV6-5; j_gene: TRBJ2-3; d_gene: .; CDR3nt: TGTGCCAGCAGGGAGGGAACAGATACGCAGTATTTT; CDR3aa: CASREGTDTQYF
abundance: .; v_gene: TRBV19; j_gene: TRBJ2-6; d_gene: .; CDR3nt: TGTGCCAGTACCCATATCCGAGGGGTCCCAGGGCAGACTGGCCCCCGCTCTGGGGCCAACGTCCTGACTTTC; CDR3aa: CASTHIRGVPGQTGPRSGANVLTF
abundance: .; v_gene: TRBV18; j_gene: TRBJ2-7; d_gene: .; CDR3nt: TGTGCCAGCTCACCCCGCGAGGGCTCCTACGAGCAGTACTTC; CDR3aa: CASSPREGSYEQYF
abundance: .; v_gene: TRBV11-2; j_gene: TRBJ1-3; d_gene: .; CDR3nt: TGTGCCAGCAGCAGAAGTGGCCAGGGAGGCTCTGGAAACACCATATATTTT; CDR3aa: CASSRSGQGGSGNTIYF
abundance: few; v_gene: TRBV9; j_gene: TRBJ2-7; d_gene: .; CDR3nt: TGTGCCAGCAGCGGGCAGGGGATTGGGTACGAGCAGTACTTC; CDR3aa: CASSGQGIGYEQYF
abundance: .; v_gene: TRBV6-2/TRBV6-3; j_gene: TRBJ1-1; d_gene: .; CDR3nt: TGTGCCAGCAGTTACTTAGAGATGAACACTGAAGCTTTCTTT; CDR3aa: CASSYLEMNTEAFF
abundance: .; v_gene: TRBV7-8; j_gene: TRBJ2-3; d_gene: TRBD1; CDR3nt: TGTGCCAGCAGCTTAGGGGGGCTCGACAGGGGAGGCACAGATACGCAGTATTTT; CDR3aa: CASSLGGLDRGGTDTQYF
abundance: .; v_gene: TRBV6-5; j_gene: TRBJ2-1; d_gene: TRBD2; CDR3nt: TGTGCCAGCAGTAACCCGCGGGGGGCCTACAATGAGCAGTTCTTC; CDR3aa: CASSNPRGAYNEQFF
abundance: .; v_gene: TRBV19; j_gene: TRBJ1-2; d_gene: TRBD1; CDR3nt: TGTGCCAGTAGCGAGCGGGACAGGGCGTGGGGCTACACCTTC; CDR3aa: CASSERDRAWGYTF
abundance: .; v_gene: TRBV29-1; j_gene: TRBJ1-1; d_gene: .; CDR3nt: TGCAGCGTTGTGGGCGGTTTTGGGAACACTGAAGCTTTCTTT; CDR3aa: CSVVGGFGNTEAFF
abundance: .; v_gene: TRBV6-6; j_gene: TRBJ1-2; d_gene: .; CDR3nt: TGTGCCAGCAGTGAGACAGCTCCTAACTATGGCTACACCTTC; CDR3aa: CASSETAPNYGYTF
abundance: .; v_gene: TRBV6-5; j_gene: TRBJ1-4; d_gene: .; CDR3nt: TGTGCCAGCAGGCCCTACAGGGTCAACCAAGAAAAACTGTTTTTT; CDR3aa: CASRPYRVNQEKLFF
abundance: .; v_gene: TRBV29-1; j_gene: TRBJ2-7; d_gene: .; CDR3nt: TGCAGCGTTGGGAGTAACGAGCAGTACTTC; CDR3aa: CSVGSNEQYF
abundance: .; v_gene: TRBV4-3; j_gene: TRBJ1-1; d_gene: .; CDR3nt: TGCGCCAGCAGCCAAGAATTGGGCAGGAACACTGAAGCTTTCTTT; CDR3aa: CASSQELGRNTEAFF
abundance: .; v_gene: TRBV19; j_gene: TRBJ2-3; d_gene: TRBD2; CDR3nt: TGTGCCAGTAGTACGGGACTAGCGGGAGGTGGCACGCAGTATTTT; CDR3aa: CASSTGLAGGGTQYF
abundance: .; v_gene: TRBV6-2/TRBV6-3; j_gene: TRBJ1-6; d_gene: .; CDR3nt: TGTGCCAGCAGTTACCCGGCGGCGCTTACCCAGGCCCCCCTCCACTTT; CDR3aa: CASSYPAALTQAPLHF
abundance: few; v_gene: TRBV4-1; j_gene: TRBJ1-1; d_gene: .; CDR3nt: TGCGCCAGCAGCCAACAGACTGAGGTGAACACTGAAGCTTTCTTT; CDR3aa: CASSQQTEVNTEAFF
abundance: once; v_gene: TRBV28; j_gene: TRBJ1-5; d_gene: TRBD1; CDR3nt: TGTGCCAGCACTCCCTACCGGCGGAGGGGGCGAGATCAGCCCCAGCATTTT; CDR3aa: CASTPYRRRGRDQPQHF
abundance: .; v_gene: TRBV6-5; j_gene: TRBJ2-1; d_gene: .; CDR3nt: TGTGCCAGCAGTTACTCCTGGGGGTCCTACAATGAGCAGTTCTTC; CDR3aa: CASSYSWGSYNEQFF
abundance: .; v_gene: TRBV5-1; j_gene: TRBJ2-1; d_gene: .; CDR3nt: TGCGCCAGCAGCCCGCTGGGGATAGGGTACAATGAGCAGTTCTTC; CDR3aa: CASSPLGIGYNEQFF
abundance: .; v_gene: TRBV14; j_gene: TRBJ1-3; d_gene: .; CDR3nt: TGTGCCAGCAGCCTCACCCCGGGCTGGGCTGCTGGAAACACCATATATTTT; CDR3aa: CASSLTPGWAAGNTIYF
abundance: once; v_gene: TRBV2; j_gene: TRBJ2-3; d_gene: .; CDR3nt: TGTGCCACCACAAGGGAGGGGGGGCCTACAGATACGCAGTATTTT; CDR3aa: CATTREGGPTDTQYF
abundance: once; v_gene: TRBV7-3; j_gene: TRBJ2-1; d_gene: TRBD2; CDR3nt: TGTGCCAGCAGCCCCGGGACTAGCGGGAGGGCCCTATATAATGAGCAGTTCTTC; CDR3aa: CASSPGTSGRALYNEQFF
abundance: .; v_gene: TRBV2; j_gene: TRBJ1-1; d_gene: .; CDR3nt: TGTGCCAGCCTCCGGGACGTAAACACTGAAGCTTTCTTT; CDR3aa: CASLRDVNTEAFF
abundance: .; v_gene: TRBV9; j_gene: TRBJ2-6; d_gene: TRBD1; CDR3nt: TGTGCCAGCAGCTTAGGGACAGGTTACAACTCTGGGGCCAACGTCCTGACTTTC; CDR3aa: CASSLGTGYNSGANVLTF